Listed below are T cell receptor beta chains from one sample, sequenced in a study of OX40 agonist ivuxolimab in advanced cancers. Profiling relied on immunoSEQ multiplex PCR, and the TCRdb table lists in-frame clones only, not all of them. The sample yields a few thousand clones, roughly 80% seen once. Specimen: CD4+ or CD8+ T cells sorted from blood, collected in a trial of the OX40 agonist ivuxolimab. The origin of the receptors is an adult with an advanced solid tumor such as melanoma, head and neck, liver or kidney cancer. The CDR3 runs from the conserved cysteine through the conserved F or W. A D gene is named only where the DNA matches it firmly. Rows give clone size only sometimes, using once, few, many, or a class for an expanded clone.

CDR3nt,CDR3aa,abundance,j_gene,v_gene,d_gene
TGTGCCAGCAAAGAGGGGAGCGGCACTGAAGCTTTCTTT,CASKEGSGTEAFF,once,TRBJ1-1,TRBV2,.
TGTGCCAGCAGTACAACGATTAGCGGGGGGGCCCCAGATACGCAGTATTTT,CASSTTISGGAPDTQYF,few,TRBJ2-3,TRBV9,TRBD2
TGTGCCTGGAGTTTAAACATAGGGACAGGCCGCAATCAGCCCCAGCATTTT,CAWSLNIGTGRNQPQHF,.,TRBJ1-5,TRBV30,TRBD1
TGTGCCAGCAGCTTGTCCTACGAGCAGTACTTC,CASSLSYEQYF,.,TRBJ2-7,TRBV7-9,.
TGTGCCAGCACTGAGAGGGACGAGGGTGGGGAGACCCAGTACTTC,CASTERDEGGETQYF,once,TRBJ2-5,TRBV6-1,.
TGTGCCAGTTCATATCGGGACAGCCACCTCTACGAGCAGTACTTC,CASSYRDSHLYEQYF,.,TRBJ2-7,TRBV19,TRBD1
TGTGCTAGTGGTTTCCAATCAGATACGCAGTATTTT,CASGFQSDTQYF,.,TRBJ2-3,TRBV12-5,.
TGTGCCAGCAGTTCGGGACAGGAGGTTGAAGCTTTCTTT,CASSSGQEVEAFF,.,TRBJ1-1,TRBV11-2,TRBD1
TGCGCCAGCAGCTTGGCTTGGGGAGATACGCAGTATTTT,CASSLAWGDTQYF,.,TRBJ2-3,TRBV5-1,.
TGTGCCAGCAGCTTAGAGGGAGGGGGCTACGAGCAGTACTTC,CASSLEGGGYEQYF,.,TRBJ2-7,TRBV7-3,.
TGTGCCAGCAGTGTGGCGGGGGGGAGCTCCTACGAGCAGTACTTC,CASSVAGGSSYEQYF,.,TRBJ2-7,TRBV27,TRBD2
TGTGCCAGCAAAGCGATGACCCTCAGCAATCAGCCCCAGCATTTT,CASKAMTLSNQPQHF,.,TRBJ1-5,TRBV28,.
TGTGCCAGCAGCCCCGGGACAGCACCTTATCAGCCCCAGCATTTT,CASSPGTAPYQPQHF,.,TRBJ1-5,TRBV9,TRBD1
TGTGCCAGCAGTTCCGAACCCTATTATAGCAATCAGCCCCAGCATTTT,CASSSEPYYSNQPQHF,few,TRBJ1-5,TRBV6-5,.
TGTGCCAGCAGCCCAAGATTACAGGGTTGGGAGAACACTGAAGCTTTCTTT,CASSPRLQGWENTEAFF,few,TRBJ1-1,TRBV7-9,.
TGTGCCAGCAGTTTAGGGAACACCGGGGAGCTGTTTTTT,CASSLGNTGELFF,.,TRBJ2-2,TRBV27,.
TGTGCCAGCTCACTCGGGACAGTATCCGGGGAGCTGTTTTTT,CASSLGTVSGELFF,.,TRBJ2-2,TRBV18,TRBD1
TGTGCCAGCAGCTTGGGGGGAGGGAATCAGCCCCAGCATTTT,CASSLGGGNQPQHF,.,TRBJ1-5,TRBV5-6,.
TGCGCCAGCAGCCAAGAACGGCGCTACGAGCAGTACTTC,CASSQERRYEQYF,few,TRBJ2-7,TRBV4-1,.
TGTGCCAGCAGACCGGGACAGTCCTACGAGCAGTACTTC,CASRPGQSYEQYF,few,TRBJ2-7,TRBV2,TRBD1
TGCGCCAGCGGAACCGGACTTTTTGAAAAACTGTTTTTT,CASGTGLFEKLFF,once,TRBJ1-4,TRBV4-1,.
TGCGCCAGCAGTTGGACGGATAGCAATCAGCCCCAGCATTTT,CASSWTDSNQPQHF,.,TRBJ1-5,TRBV4-1,.
TGCGCCAGCAGCCAAGATCCGGCAGCTAATCAGCCCCAGCATTTT,CASSQDPAANQPQHF,.,TRBJ1-5,TRBV4-1,.
TGTGCCAGCAGTTTAAGGACTAGCAACACCGGGGAGCTGTTTTTT,CASSLRTSNTGELFF,medium-sized,TRBJ2-2,TRBV27,TRBD2
TGTGCCACCCGGACGACCGGGGGGCCGAGCTCCTACGAGCAGTACTTC,CATRTTGGPSSYEQYF,.,TRBJ2-7,TRBV10-3,.
TGTGCCACCAGCAGAGGCCCGGGACAGGGGGCCCCAGCAACTAATGAAAAACTGTTTTTT,CATSRGPGQGAPATNEKLFF,.,TRBJ1-4,TRBV15,TRBD1
TGTGCCAGCAGTTACTCGCAGGGTTACTGGGACGAGCAGTACTTC,CASSYSQGYWDEQYF,.,TRBJ2-7,TRBV6-5,.
TGTGCCAGCAGGCCAGGGACAGGGGCTCACGAGCAGTACTTC,CASRPGTGAHEQYF,medium-sized,TRBJ2-7,TRBV7-9,TRBD1
TGTGCCAGCAGCCCGAACGGACAGGCCTACGAGCAGTACTTC,CASSPNGQAYEQYF,.,TRBJ2-7,TRBV6-5,TRBD1
TGTGCCAGCAGGATCCAGCCAGATACGCAGTATTTT,CASRIQPDTQYF,.,TRBJ2-3,TRBV7-9,.
TGCGCCAGCAGCCAGGGACAGAGCTCCTACGAGCAGTACTTC,CASSQGQSSYEQYF,.,TRBJ2-7,TRBV4-1,TRBD1
TGTGCCAGTAGTATTAATGACGAGCAATTCTATGGCTACACCTTC,CASSINDEQFYGYTF,.,TRBJ1-2,TRBV19,.